This T cell receptor beta chain was identified in a study of blood T cell repertoires in COVID-19. The assay was immunoSEQ multiplex PCR, and TCRdb's table has in-frame clones only and misses some. The top ten hold more than 15% of the sample, which has tens of thousands of clones, around 82% seen once. Trimming took off 4 bases at V and 8 bases at J, with 14 bases between the two ends. The CDR3 totals 13 residues. The V and J genes are TRBV12-3 or TRBV12-4 and TRBJ1-2, with D perhaps matching TRBD1 (6 bases). The TCR sequence derives from a woman aged 55-70 years with acute or convalescent COVID-19. Source material: peripheral blood. The CDR3 reads CASSSPDRSGYTF. For the CDR3, the DNA is TGTGCCAGCAGTTCCCCGGACAGATCCGGCTACACCTTC.